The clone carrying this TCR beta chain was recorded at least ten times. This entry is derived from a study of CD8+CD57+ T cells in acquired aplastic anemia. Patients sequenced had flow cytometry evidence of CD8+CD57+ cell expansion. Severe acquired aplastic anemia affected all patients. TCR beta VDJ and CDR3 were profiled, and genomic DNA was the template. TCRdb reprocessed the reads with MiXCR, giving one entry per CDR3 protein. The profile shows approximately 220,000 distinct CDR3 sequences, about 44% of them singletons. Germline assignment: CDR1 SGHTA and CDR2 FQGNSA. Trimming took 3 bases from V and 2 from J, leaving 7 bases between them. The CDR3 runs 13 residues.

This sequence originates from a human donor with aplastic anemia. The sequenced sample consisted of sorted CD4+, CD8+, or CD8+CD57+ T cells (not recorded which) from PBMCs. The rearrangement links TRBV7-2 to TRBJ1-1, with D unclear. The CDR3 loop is CASSFVSNTEAFF. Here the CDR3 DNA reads TGTGCCAGCAGCTTCGTAAGTAACACTGAAGCTTTCTTT. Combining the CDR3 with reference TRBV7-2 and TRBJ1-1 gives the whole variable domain GAGVSQSPSNKVTEKGKDVELRCDPISGHTALYWYRQSLGQGLEFLIYFQGNSAPDKSGLPSDRFSAERTGGSVSTLTIQRTQQEDSAVYLCASSFVSNTEAFFGQGTRLTVV.